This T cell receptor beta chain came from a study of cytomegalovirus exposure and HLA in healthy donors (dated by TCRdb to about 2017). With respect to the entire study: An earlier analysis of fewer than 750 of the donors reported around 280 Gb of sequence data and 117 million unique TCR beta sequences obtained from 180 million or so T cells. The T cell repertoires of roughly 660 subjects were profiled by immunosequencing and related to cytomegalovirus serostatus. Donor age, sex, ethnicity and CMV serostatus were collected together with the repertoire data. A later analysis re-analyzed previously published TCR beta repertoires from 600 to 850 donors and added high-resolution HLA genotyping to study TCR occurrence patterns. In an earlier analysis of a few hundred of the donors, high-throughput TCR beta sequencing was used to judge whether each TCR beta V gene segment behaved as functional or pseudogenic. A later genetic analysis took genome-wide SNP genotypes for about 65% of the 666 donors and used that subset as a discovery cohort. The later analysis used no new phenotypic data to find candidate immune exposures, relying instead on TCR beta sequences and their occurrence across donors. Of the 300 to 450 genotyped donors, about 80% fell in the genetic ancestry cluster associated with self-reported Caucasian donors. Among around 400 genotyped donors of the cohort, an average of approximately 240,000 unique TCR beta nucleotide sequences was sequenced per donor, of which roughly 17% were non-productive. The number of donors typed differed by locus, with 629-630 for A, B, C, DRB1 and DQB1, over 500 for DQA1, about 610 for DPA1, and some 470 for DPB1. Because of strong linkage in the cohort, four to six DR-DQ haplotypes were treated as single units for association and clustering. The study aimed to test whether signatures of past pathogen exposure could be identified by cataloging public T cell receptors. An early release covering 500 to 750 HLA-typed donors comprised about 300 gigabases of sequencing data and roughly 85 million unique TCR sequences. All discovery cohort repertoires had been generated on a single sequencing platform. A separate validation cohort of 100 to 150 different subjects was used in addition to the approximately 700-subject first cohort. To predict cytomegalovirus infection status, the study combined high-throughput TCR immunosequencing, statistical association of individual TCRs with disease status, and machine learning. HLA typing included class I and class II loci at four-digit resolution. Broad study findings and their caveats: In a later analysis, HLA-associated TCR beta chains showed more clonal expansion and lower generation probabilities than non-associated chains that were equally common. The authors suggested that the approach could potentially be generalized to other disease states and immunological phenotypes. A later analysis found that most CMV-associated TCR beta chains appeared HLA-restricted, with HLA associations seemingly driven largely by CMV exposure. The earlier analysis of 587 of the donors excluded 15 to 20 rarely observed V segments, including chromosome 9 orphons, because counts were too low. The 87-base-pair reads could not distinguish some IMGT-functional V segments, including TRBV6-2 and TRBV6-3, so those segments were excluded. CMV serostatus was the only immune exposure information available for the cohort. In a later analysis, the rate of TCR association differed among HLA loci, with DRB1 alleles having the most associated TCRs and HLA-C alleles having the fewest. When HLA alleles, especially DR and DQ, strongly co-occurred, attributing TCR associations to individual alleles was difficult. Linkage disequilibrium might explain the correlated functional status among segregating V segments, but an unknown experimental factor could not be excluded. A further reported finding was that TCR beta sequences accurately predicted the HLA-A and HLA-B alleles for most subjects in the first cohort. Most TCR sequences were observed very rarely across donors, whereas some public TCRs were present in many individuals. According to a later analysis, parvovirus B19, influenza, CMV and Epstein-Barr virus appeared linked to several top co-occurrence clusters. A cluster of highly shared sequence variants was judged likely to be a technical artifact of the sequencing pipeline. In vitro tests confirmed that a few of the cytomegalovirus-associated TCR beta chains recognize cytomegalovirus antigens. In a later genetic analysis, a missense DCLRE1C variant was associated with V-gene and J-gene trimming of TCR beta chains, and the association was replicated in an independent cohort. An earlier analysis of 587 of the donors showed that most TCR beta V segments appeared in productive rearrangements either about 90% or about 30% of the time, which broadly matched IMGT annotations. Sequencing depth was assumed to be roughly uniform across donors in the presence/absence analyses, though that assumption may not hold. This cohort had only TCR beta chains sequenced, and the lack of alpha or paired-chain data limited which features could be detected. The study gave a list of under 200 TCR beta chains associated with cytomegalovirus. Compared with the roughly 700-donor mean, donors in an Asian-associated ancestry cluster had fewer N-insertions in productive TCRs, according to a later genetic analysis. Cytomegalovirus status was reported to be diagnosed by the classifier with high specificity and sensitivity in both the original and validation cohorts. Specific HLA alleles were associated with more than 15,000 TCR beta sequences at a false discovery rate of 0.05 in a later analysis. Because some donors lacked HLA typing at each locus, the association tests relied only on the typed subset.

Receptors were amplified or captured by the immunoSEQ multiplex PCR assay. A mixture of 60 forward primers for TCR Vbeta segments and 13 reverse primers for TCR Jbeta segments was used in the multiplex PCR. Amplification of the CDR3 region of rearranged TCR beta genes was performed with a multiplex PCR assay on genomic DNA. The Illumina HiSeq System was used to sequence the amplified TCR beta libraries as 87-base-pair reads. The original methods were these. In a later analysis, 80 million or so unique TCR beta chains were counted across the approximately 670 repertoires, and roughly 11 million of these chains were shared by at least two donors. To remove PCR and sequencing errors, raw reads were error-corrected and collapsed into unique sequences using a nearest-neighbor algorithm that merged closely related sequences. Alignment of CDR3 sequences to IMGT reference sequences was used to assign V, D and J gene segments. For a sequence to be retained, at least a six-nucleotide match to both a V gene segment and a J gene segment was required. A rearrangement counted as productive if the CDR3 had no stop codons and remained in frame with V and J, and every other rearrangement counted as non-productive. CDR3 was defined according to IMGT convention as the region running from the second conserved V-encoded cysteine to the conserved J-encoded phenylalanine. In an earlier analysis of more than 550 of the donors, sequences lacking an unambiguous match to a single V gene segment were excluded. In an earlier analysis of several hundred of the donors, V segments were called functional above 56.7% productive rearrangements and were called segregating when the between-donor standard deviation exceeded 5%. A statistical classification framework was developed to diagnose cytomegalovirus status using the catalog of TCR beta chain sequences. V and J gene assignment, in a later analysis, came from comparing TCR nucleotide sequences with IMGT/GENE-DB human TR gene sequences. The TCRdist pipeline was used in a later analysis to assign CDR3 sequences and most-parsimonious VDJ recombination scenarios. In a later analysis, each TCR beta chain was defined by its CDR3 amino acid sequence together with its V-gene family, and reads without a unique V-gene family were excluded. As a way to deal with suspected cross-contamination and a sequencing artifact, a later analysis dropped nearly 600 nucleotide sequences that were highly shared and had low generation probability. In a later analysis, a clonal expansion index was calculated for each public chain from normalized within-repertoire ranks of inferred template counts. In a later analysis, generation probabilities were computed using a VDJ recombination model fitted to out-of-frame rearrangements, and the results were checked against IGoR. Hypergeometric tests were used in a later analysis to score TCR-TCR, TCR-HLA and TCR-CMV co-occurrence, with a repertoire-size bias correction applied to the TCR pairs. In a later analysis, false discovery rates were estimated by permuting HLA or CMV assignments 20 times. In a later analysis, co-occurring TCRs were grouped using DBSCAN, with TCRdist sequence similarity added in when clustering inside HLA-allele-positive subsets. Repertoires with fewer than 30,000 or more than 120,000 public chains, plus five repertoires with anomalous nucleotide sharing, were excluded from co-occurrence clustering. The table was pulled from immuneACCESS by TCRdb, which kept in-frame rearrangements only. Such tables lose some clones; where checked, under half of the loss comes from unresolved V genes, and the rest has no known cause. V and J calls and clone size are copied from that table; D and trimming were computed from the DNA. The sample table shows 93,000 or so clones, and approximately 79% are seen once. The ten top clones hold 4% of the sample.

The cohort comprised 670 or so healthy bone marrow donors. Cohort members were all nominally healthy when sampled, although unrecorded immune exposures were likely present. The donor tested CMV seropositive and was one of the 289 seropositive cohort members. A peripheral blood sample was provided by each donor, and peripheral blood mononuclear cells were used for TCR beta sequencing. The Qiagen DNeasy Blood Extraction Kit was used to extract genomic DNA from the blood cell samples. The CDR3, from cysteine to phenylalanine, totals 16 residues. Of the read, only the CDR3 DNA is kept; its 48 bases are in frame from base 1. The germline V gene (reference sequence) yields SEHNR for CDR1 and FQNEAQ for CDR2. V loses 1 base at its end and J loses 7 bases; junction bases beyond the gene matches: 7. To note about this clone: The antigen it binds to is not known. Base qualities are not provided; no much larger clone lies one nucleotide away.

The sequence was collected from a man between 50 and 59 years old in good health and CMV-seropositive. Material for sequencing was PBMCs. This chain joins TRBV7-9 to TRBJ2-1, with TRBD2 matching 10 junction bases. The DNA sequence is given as TGTGCCAGCAGCTTAGTCCGAGCGGGAGGGGGGAATGAGCAGTTCTTC. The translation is CASSLVRAGGGNEQFF.